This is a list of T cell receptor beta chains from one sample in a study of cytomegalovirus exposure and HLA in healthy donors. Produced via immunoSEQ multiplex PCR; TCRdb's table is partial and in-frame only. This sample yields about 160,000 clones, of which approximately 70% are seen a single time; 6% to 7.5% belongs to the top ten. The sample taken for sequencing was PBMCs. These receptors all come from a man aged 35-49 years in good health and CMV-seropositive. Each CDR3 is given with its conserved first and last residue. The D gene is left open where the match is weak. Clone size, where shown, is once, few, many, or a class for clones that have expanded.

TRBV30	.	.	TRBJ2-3	TGTGCCTGGAGTGGGGGCCTGCAGGCGCAGTATTTT	CAWSGGLQAQYF
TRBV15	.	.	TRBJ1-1	TGTGCCACCAGCCCAGACAGGACCTTGGGAGCTTTCTTT	CATSPDRTLGAFF
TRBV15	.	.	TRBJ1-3	TGTGCCACCAGCAGAGATCCGGGGTCCACCATATATTTT	CATSRDPGSTIYF
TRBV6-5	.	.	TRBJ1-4	TGTGCCAGCAGTTACCGGGTTGCAACTAATGAAAAACTGTTTTTT	CASSYRVATNEKLFF
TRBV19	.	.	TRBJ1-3	TGTGCCAGTAGTATACGGGGGACGATCGCTACTAACACCATATATTTT	CASSIRGTIATNTIYF
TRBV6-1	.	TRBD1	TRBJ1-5	TGTGCCAGCAGTGAAGGAAGACAGGGTATGAGCAATCAGCCCCAGCATTTT	CASSEGRQGMSNQPQHF
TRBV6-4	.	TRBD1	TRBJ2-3	TGTGCCAGCAGTGACTCGACAGGGCCAGATACGCAGTATTTT	CASSDSTGPDTQYF
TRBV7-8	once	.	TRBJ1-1	TGTGCCAGCAGCTTAGGCAGGCTGAACACTGAAGCTTTCTTT	CASSLGRLNTEAFF
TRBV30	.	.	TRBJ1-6	TGTGCCTGGATCAGGGCGGGGACACCCCTCCACTTT	CAWIRAGTPLHF
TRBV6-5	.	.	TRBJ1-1	TGTGCCAGCAAGAGGGGGAGTGACACTGAAGCTTTCTTT	CASKRGSDTEAFF
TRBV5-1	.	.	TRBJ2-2	TGCGCCAGCAGCACAAAAGGGGCCGGGGAGCTGTTTTTT	CASSTKGAGELFF
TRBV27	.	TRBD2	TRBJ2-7	TGTGCCAGCAGTTTATCGGCTAGCGGGGTAAGCGAGCAGTACTTC	CASSLSASGVSEQYF
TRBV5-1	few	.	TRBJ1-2	TGCGCCAGCAGCCCCGGAGAGAGCTTTTTAAGCTATGGCTACACCTTC	CASSPGESFLSYGYTF
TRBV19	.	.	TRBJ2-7	TGTGCCAGTGCGGATTCAGGGCAGAGCTCCTACGAGCAGTACTTC	CASADSGQSSYEQYF
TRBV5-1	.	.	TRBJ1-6	TGCGCCAGCAGCTTGGCCGTCAGGGATGAGGGACTTTCACCCCTCCACTTT	CASSLAVRDEGLSPLHF
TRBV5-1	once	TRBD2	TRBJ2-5	TGCGCCAGCAGCTTGGGGGCTAGCGGGGGGCTGGAAGAGACCCAGTACTTC	CASSLGASGGLEETQYF
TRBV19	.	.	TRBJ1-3	TGTGCCACTCCGTACAGAACAGGGTGGTCAGGAAACACCATATATTTT	CATPYRTGWSGNTIYF
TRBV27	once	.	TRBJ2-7	TGTGCCAGCACTAAGGGGGACCCCAGCCTCTACGAGCAGTACTTC	CASTKGDPSLYEQYF
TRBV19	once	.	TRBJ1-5	TGTGCCAGTAAAGGGAGGGCCCAGCATTTT	CASKGRAQHF
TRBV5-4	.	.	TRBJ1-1	TGTGCCAGCACCCCGGACACGGGCACTGAAGCTTTCTTT	CASTPDTGTEAFF
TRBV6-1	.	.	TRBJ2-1	TGTGCCAGCAGTGAAAATGGGGGGACCGCCTACAATGAGCAGTTCTTC	CASSENGGTAYNEQFF
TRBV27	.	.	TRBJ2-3	TGTGCCAGCAGTCGGGGGACTCTGAGCACAGATACGCAGTATTTT	CASSRGTLSTDTQYF
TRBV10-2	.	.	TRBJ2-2	TGCGCCAGCAGGTTGGGAGGTGGGCACACCGGGGAGCTGTTTTTT	CASRLGGGHTGELFF
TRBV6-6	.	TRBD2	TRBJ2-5	TGTGCCAGCGGGGGGACTAGATCACAAGAGACCCAGTACTTC	CASGGTRSQETQYF
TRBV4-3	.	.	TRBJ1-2	TGCGCCAGCAGCCACACGGACACGTCCTCTAACTATGGCTACACCTTC	CASSHTDTSSNYGYTF
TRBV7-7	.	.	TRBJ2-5	TGTGCTAGCAGCTACGGGGAGACCCAGTACTTC	CASSYGETQYF
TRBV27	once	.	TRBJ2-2	TGTGCCAGCAGTTTAGCTGCGGGGGCGGTCTACACCGGGGAGCTGTTTTTT	CASSLAAGAVYTGELFF
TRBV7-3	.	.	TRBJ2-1	TGTGCCAGCAGCGCCTTGGAGGGCGGTGAGCAGTTCTTC	CASSALEGGEQFF
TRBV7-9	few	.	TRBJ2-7	TGTGCCAGCAGCTTTCGACGGGACACCTCCTACGAGCAGTACTTC	CASSFRRDTSYEQYF
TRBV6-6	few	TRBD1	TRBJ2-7	TGTGCCAGCAGCGAGGGGGCCGAACCAAACGAGCAGTACTTC	CASSEGAEPNEQYF
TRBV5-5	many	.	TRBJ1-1	TGTGCCAGCAGCTTTAGGACAGACGGGGCTGAAGCTTTCTTT	CASSFRTDGAEAFF
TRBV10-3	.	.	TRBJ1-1	TGTGCCATCAGCCAAGGTGGGGGGGACCCGAACACTGAAGCTTTCTTT	CAISQGGGDPNTEAFF
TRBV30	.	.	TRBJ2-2	TGTGCCGGAGCAGGGAGGGAGCTGTTTTTT	CAGAGRELFF
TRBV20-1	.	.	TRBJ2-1	TGCAGTGGCTCAAGGGGGAGTGAGCAGTTCTTC	CSGSRGSEQFF
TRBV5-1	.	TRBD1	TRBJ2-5	TGCGCCAGCAGCCCCTCGGACAGGGTAGAGGCCCAAGAGACCCAGTACTTC	CASSPSDRVEAQETQYF
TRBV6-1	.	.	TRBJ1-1	TGTGCCAGCAGCTACCAAGCTTTCTTT	CASSYQAFF
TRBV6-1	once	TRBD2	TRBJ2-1	TGTGCCAGCCTGGGAGGGGTTCCCCTTCCCAATGAGCAGTTCTTC	CASLGGVPLPNEQFF
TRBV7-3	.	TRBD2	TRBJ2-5	TGTGCCAGCAGCTTAACGGGACTAGCGGGGGGGCCACAAGAGACCCAGTACTTC	CASSLTGLAGGPQETQYF
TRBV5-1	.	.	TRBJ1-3	TGCGCCAGCAGCATGACAGGCTCTGGAAACACCATATATTTT	CASSMTGSGNTIYF
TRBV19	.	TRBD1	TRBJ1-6	TGTGCCAGTTCTTTACAGGGGGTTAATTCACCCCTCCACTTT	CASSLQGVNSPLHF
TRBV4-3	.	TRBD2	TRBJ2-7	TGCGCCAGCAGCCAGAGAGAGGTAGCGGGGCCGCGAGAGCAGTACTTC	CASSQREVAGPREQYF
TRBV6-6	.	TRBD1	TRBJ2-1	TGTGCCAGCGGACAAGGGGGACAGGGTTCCTACAATGAGCAGTTCTTC	CASGQGGQGSYNEQFF
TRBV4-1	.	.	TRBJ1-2	TGCGCCAGCAGCCATCTTCTAGCTGGGGACTATGGCTACACCTTC	CASSHLLAGDYGYTF
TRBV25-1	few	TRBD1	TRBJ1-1	TGTGCCAGCAGCAGGGGGCGGACTGAAGCTTTCTTT	CASSRGRTEAFF
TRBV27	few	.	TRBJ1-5	TGTGCCAGCAGGGCAGGTCGTAGCAATCAGCCCCAGCATTTT	CASRAGRSNQPQHF
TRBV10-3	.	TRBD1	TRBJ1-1	TGTGCCATCAGTGATTTGGGACAGGGGGTGCGCACTGAAGCTTTCTTT	CAISDLGQGVRTEAFF
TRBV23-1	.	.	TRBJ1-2	TGCGCCAGCACCCAGAGGGGGGGCTACACCTTC	CASTQRGGYTF
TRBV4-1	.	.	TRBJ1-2	TGCGCCAGCAGCCAAGTCGGGGGTTTATCGGGCGGCTACACCTTC	CASSQVGGLSGGYTF
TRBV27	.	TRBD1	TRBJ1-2	TGTGCCAGCAGCGCCAAGGGACAGGGATTCTATGGCTACACCTTC	CASSAKGQGFYGYTF
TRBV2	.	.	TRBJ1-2	TGTGCCAGCAGTGAAGGTGTAGCTAACTATGGCTACACCTTC	CASSEGVANYGYTF
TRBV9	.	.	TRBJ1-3	TGTGCCAGCAGCGCCTTGGAGAAACCCTCTGGAAACACCATATATTTT	CASSALEKPSGNTIYF
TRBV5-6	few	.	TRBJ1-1	TGTGCCAGCATCATTGGTGGGCCGTTAAACACTGAAGCTTTCTTT	CASIIGGPLNTEAFF
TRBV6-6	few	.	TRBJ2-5	TGTGCCAGCAGTAGCCGTATCGAGGAGCAGTACTTC	CASSSRIEEQYF
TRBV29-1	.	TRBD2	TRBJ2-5	TGCAGCGTTGTTGTAGCGGGGGTTTATGAGACCCAGTACTTC	CSVVVAGVYETQYF